This T cell receptor beta chain appears in the sequencing data of a study of blood T cells in healthy people across ages (dated by TCRdb to the mid-2010s). About the investigation overall: In model experiments, template switching captured about one uniquely barcoded TCR beta cDNA molecule for every two T cells. Two additional independent replicas of 1 million unique cDNA reads from the same blood draw were analyzed for two donors (one aged 18 to 29 and one aged 80 or older). To avoid experimental bias, donors of different ages were distributed randomly across sequencing lanes. The donors were split into four age groups: young (average 16 years), middle-aged (around 37), aged (about 62) and long-lived (under 90). To track age-related changes in TCR beta repertoire diversity, the study relied on deep sequencing normalized with unique cDNA molecular identifiers. General findings and caveats noted by the study authors: Conclusive comparison of naive and antigen-experienced compartments was prevented by the profiling of bulk unsorted PBMCs. The CMV infection status of donors was not known, potentially confounding age-related changes in expanded clonotypes. Observed TCR beta diversity per million T cells fell roughly linearly with age, and a significant reduction was already apparent by age approximately 40. Compared with the aged group, the long-lived group had more naive CD4+ T cells, fewer expanded clones and increased TCR diversity, suggesting age selection. Total diversity estimates from one million sequenced T cells were considered lower bounds and underestimates. The percentage of naive T cells measured by flow cytometry correlated strongly with observed TCR beta diversity.

The library relied on 5' RACE. Instrument on record: Illumina HiSeq 2500. A second PCR of roughly 7 to 12 cycles was run with a J-beta primer mix and a sample-barcoded 5' primer. A unique molecular identifier was introduced onto each TCR beta cDNA molecule by a template-switch 5' adaptor carrying 12 random nucleotides. At least 2.5 million CDR3-containing paired-end reads were obtained from each sample. First-strand cDNA synthesis was performed from all RNA using the Mint cDNA synthesis kit, with priming by a TRBC-specific oligonucleotide. Following uracil-DNA glycosylase treatment, a first 18-cycle PCR with universal primers M1SS and BC2_uni_R was performed on all cDNA. As for how the authors treated the data: Each sample was normalized by randomly selecting 1 million high-quality reads, each carrying a distinct molecular identifier. Instead of being binned into consensus sequences, reads that shared molecular identifiers were thrown out. CDR3 identification, clonotype clustering and error correction used MiTCR with a Q25 quality threshold and the strictest error-elimination algorithm. Lower-bound total TCR beta diversity was estimated with a nonparametric unseen species model using Euler transformation. The raw public reads went through TCRdb reprocessing: fastp at Q25, MiXCR clone calling, in-frame beta chains kept. Rows matching on CDR3 protein sequence are summarized as one entry with the most common DNA and genes. The V and J calls follow TCRdb's processing rather than the paper's. For this sample the table gives around 1,500,000 distinct CDR3 sequences, of which roughly 27% were detected only once. The leading ten clones occupy 6.5% to 8.5% of the sample.

Systemically healthy Caucasian individuals from Russia, 35 to 50 in total and aged roughly 6 to 100 years, were included as donors. About 9.1 milliliters of peripheral blood were collected from each donor into EDTA-treated Vacutainer tubes. Ficoll-Paque density-gradient centrifugation was used to isolate PBMCs, with at least 7 million per sample. Trizol reagent was used to extract total RNA from the PBMCs, yielding at least 6 micrograms per sample. For every donor, an aliquot of PBMCs went through flow cytometry to measure the percentages of naive CD45RAhigh/CD27high T cells. Notes on this clonotype: Its antigen target is currently unknown. The input lacks base qualities; no much larger clone sits a single base away.

CDR1 and CDR2 are drawn from the germline V gene (reference sequence): SGHNT, YYREEE. The junction carries 17 bases between V and J, which are trimmed by 3 bases and 8 bases respectively. From cysteine to phenylalanine, the CDR3 is 14 amino acids long. CDR3 DNA is the only sequence kept; it has 42 bases, read in frame from the first base. The sequence came from a woman under 40 in good health. The V and J segments used are TRBV5-4 and TRBJ1-2, with TRBD1 perhaps the D gene, on 5 matching bases. Sequencing used blood. The CDR3 amino acid sequence is: CASSWGDSKVGYTF. The sequenced DNA is TGTGCCAGCAGCTGGGGGGACTCCAAGGTCGGCTACACCTTC. The variable domain in full, with residues beyond the CDR3 obtained from the reference TRBV5-4 and TRBJ1-2 genes, is ETGVTQSPTHLIKTRGQQVTLRCSSQSGHNTVSWYQQALGQGPQFIFQYYREEENGRGNFPPRFSGLQFPNYSSELNVNALELDDSALYLCASSWGDSKVGYTFGSGTRLTVV.